This record concerns one TCR beta chain sequence. Its antigen remains unknown. This specimen belongs to a study of shared clonotypes between healthy human individuals. Study summary: For every donor, three CD4 naive, three CD4 memory, two CD8 naive and one CD8 memory plates were used. General observations from the study: Tissue TCR repertoires likely differ from these blood-only repertoires.

The CDR3 spans 14 residues. The germline gives CDR1 MNHNS, CDR2 SASEGT. V lost 2 bases to trimming and J lost 6 bases; unmatched junction nucleotides: 5. Replicate PCRs from sorted subsets contained about 0.2 ug DNA, which is around 30,000 T cell genomes. Measured with immunoSEQ multiplex PCR; TCRdb has only the in-frame clones, and not every one. Here the sample spans 2,100,000 or so clones, around 95% being singletons. The source material was naive CD4+ T cells sorted from blood. As to subset: CD45RA+ positively selected. V gene TRBV6-1 combines with J gene TRBJ2-3; 7 bases agree with TRBD1. This clonotype was obtained from a young man in good health. In nucleotides, the CDR3 is TGTGCCAGCAGTGAAAGGGGGCCGCGGGATACGCAGTATTTT. Translating it yields CASSERGPRDTQYF.